Listed below are T cell receptor beta chains from one sample, sequenced in a study of early T cells in non-severe SARS-CoV-2 infection. TCRdb re-called the 5' RACE reads through MiXCR, storing one row per CDR3 protein. The table has over 95,000 distinct CDR3 sequences, roughly 17% seen once. Sequenced input: whole blood. The receptors shown here come from an adult who was a healthcare worker with PCR-confirmed SARS-CoV-2 infection or an uninfected control (not recorded which). CDR3s include the opening cysteine and the closing phenylalanine or tryptophan. The D gene is left open where the match is weak.

>TRBD1|TRBV20-1|TRBJ2-6
CSASGTGGSGANVLTF
>-|TRBV9|TRBJ2-1
CASSVVQGGSNEQFF
>-|TRBV4-3|TRBJ1-5
CASSQDLGGRHQPQHF
>-|TRBV9|TRBJ2-5
CASSVAASPNQETQYF
>-|TRBV21-1|TRBJ2-1
CASIPLAGGVNEQFF
>TRBD2|TRBV12-3/TRBV12-4|TRBJ2-2
CASSISGHINTGELFF
>TRBD1|TRBV11-2|-
CASSPYRPGQGAVEQFF
>-|TRBV12-3/TRBV12-4|TRBJ2-2
CASSLRGANTGELFF
>-|TRBV9|TRBJ1-1
CASSADSDTEAFF
>TRBD2|TRBV5-1|TRBJ2-3
CASSLSGNTDTQYF